This T cell receptor beta chain was captured by sequencing in a study of immune heterogeneity within non-small cell lung tumors. Study-level information: There were several squamous cell carcinomas, fewer than twelve non-squamous carcinomas and 1 tumor not otherwise specified.

This CDR3 contains 17 residues. Trimming stripped 0 bases from V and 3 bases from J, with 16 bases between. Germline CDR1 LNHNV, CDR2 YYDKDF (reference sequence). This clonotype was observed a handful of times. Template input was genomic DNA from bulk tumor (around 630 ng per sample). Several spatially distant biopsies were obtained per primary tumor intraoperatively. Patients with untreated, newly diagnosed non-small cell lung cancer underwent curative surgery. Using 32 V and 13 J primers, multiplex PCR amplified TCR beta CDR3. Each CDR3 protein is one row after TCRdb ran MiXCR on the multiplex PCR reads. The sample has fewer than 5,500 distinct CDR3 sequences, approximately 23% seen once; the top ten hold more than 10%.

This chain connects TRBV15 to TRBJ2-3, with D perhaps TRBD2 (5 bases). Sequenced input: lung tumor tissue. This receptor was obtained from a man aged 55 to 70 with non-small cell lung cancer. CDR3 amino acids: CATSRDHWTGETDTQYF. The CDR3, as DNA: TGTGCCACCAGCAGAGATCACTGGACCGGGGAGACAGATACGCAGTATTTT.